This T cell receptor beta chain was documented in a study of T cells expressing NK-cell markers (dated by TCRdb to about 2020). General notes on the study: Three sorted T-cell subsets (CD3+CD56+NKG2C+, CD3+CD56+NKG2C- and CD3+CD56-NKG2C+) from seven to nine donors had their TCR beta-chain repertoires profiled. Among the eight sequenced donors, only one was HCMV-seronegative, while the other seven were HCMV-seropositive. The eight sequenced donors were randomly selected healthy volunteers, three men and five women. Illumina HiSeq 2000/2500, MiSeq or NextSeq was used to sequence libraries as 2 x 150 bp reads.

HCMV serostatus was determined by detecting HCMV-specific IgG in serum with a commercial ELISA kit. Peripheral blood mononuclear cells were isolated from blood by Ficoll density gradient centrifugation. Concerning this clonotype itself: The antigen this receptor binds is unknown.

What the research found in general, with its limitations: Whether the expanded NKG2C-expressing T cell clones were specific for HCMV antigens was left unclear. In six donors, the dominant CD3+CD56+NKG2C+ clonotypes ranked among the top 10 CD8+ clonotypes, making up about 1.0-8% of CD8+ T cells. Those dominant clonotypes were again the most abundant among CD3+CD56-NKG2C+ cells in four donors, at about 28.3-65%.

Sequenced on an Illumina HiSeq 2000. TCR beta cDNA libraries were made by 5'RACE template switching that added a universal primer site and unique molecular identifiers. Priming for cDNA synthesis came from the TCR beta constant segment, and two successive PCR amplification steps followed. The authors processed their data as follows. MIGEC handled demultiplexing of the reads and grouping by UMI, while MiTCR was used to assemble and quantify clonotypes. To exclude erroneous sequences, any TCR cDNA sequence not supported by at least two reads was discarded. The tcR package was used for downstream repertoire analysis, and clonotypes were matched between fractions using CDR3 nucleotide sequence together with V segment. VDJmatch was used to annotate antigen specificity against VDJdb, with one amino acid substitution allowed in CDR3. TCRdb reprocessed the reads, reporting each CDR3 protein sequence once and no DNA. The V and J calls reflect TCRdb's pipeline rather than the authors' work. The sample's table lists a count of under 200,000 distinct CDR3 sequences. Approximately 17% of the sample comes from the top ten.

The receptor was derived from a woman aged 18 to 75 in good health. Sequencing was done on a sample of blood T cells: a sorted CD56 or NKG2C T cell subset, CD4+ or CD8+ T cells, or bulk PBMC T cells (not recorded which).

The encoded CDR3 is CASRTSGADYNEQFF. The sequence is built from TRBV5-1 and TRBJ2-1; TCRdb names TRBD2, which stays unverified in the absence of DNA. CDR1 and CDR2, looked up from the germline V gene, are SGHRS and YFSETQ. The CDR3 starts with the cysteine, ends with the phenylalanine, and has 15 residues. A DNA sequence was not provided.